Below are 22 T cell receptor beta chains sequenced from a single sample in a study of human T cells and chemical hapten exposure. MiXCR, run by TCRdb on the RACE reads, gives a single entry per CDR3 protein. The table shows approximately 400,000 distinct CDR3 sequences, with 4% to 6% occurring only once. Time point denoted: pre-sensitization, week 0. Treatment of the sample: therapeutic diphenylcyclopropenone sensitization with weekly scalp DPC. Specimen: whole blood, collected in connection with sensitization to the hapten diphenylcyclopropenone (DPC). These receptor sequences come from a woman in her forties or fifties with alopecia areata. Some clones in this sample may be carry-over from other donors' samples.

This clonotype was detected only a few times. This chain joins TRBV28 and TRBJ1-1; TRBD1 aligns across 8 bases. With V trimmed by 7 bases and J by 0 bases, 4 bases remained unmatched. Germline V gene lookup returns CDR1 MDHEN and CDR2 SYDVKM. The CDR3 length is 14 residues. The DNA for the CDR3 is TGTGCCAGCATGACAGGGGCCATGAACACTGAAGCTTTCTTT. It yields the protein CASMTGAMNTEAFF.

This clonotype was seen many times. The J gene is TRBJ2-7, the V gene TRBV27; TRBD2 matches at 11 bases. The length of the CDR3 is 13 residues. J gave up 11 bases and V 6 bases, and 9 bases lay outside the gene matches. Germline assignment: CDR1 MNHEY and CDR2 SMNVEV (reference sequence). The CDR3 DNA reads as TGTGCCAGCAGCCCGAGACTAGCGGGATCGGAGTACTTC. Protein sequence: CASSPRLAGSEYF.

A few counts support this clonotype. This chain joins TRBV7-9 and TRBJ1-2, with a possible D match to TRBD1 (5 bases). CDR1 and CDR2 from the germline V gene are SEHNR and FQNEAQ (reference sequence). This CDR3 has 14 amino acids. Trimming cost V 1 base and J 6 bases, with 12 bases left between them. The CDR3 here is CASSLDLQGDGYTF. Written as DNA, the CDR3 is TGTGCCAGCAGCTTAGACCTGCAGGGAGATGGCTACACCTTC.

This clonotype was counted at least ten times. The V and J genes are TRBV5-6 and TRBJ2-7, with D unresolved. V was cut by 3 bases and J by 5 bases, with 6 bases left in between. The CDR3 totals 11 residues. Germline V gene data show CDR1 as SGHDT and CDR2 as YYEEEE. DNA of the CDR3: TGTGCCAGCAGCTCGGTAGACGAGCAGTACTTC. Translation: CASSSVDEQYF. Looking up the rest from reference TRBV5-6 and TRBJ2-7 gives the full variable domain: DAGVTQSPTHLIKTRGQQVTLRCSPKSGHDTVSWYQQALGQGPQFIFQYYEEEERQRGNFPDRFSGHQFPNYSSELNVNALLLGDSALYLCASSSVDEQYFGPGTRLTVT.

The sample holds many counts of this clonotype. The chain carries TRBV29-1 and TRBJ2-7; unclear D gene. Germline V gives CDR1 SQVTM, CDR2 ANQGSEA. The CDR3 contains 12 residues. In nucleotides, the CDR3 is TGCAGACCTCAGCCTATCTCCTACGAGCAGTACTTC. Translating it yields CRPQPISYEQYF.

This clonotype was counted between two and nine times. The chain employs TRBV28 and TRBJ2-5, with D possibly TRBD1 on 5 matching bases. The CDR3 covers 15 residues. Germline V lookup: CDR1 MDHEN, CDR2 SYDVKM. Trimming stripped 5 bases from V and 1 base from J, with 14 bases between. The CDR3 loop reads CASSPPRDSQETQYF. CDR3 sequence (DNA): TGTGCCAGCAGTCCGCCTCGAGACAGCCAAGAGACCCAGTACTTC.

This clonotype has more than one count but fewer than ten. CDR3 loop: CASSPEIYYGYTF. CDR3 DNA: TGTGCCAGCTCACCAGAGATTTACTATGGCTACACCTTC. The rearrangement joins TRBV18 to TRBJ1-2; no reliable D call. This CDR3 has 13 amino acids. CDR1 and CDR2 from the germline V gene are KGHSH and LQKENI. Trimming stripped 2 bases from V and 3 bases from J, with 7 bases between.

The V and J genes are TRBV6-6 and TRBJ1-2; 9 nucleotides line up with TRBD1. Germline V lookup: CDR1 MNHNY, CDR2 SVGAGI (reference sequence). This CDR3 contains 13 residues. J lost 8 bases, V lost 4 bases, and 5 bases had no gene match. The CDR3 sequence is CASSFDRGNGYTF. Here the CDR3 DNA reads TGTGCCAGCAGTTTCGACAGGGGGAACGGCTACACCTTC.

CDR3 DNA: TGTGCCAGCAGTCCTGAGGGGGGTGAGCAGTTCTTC. This sequence encodes CASSPEGGEQFF. The V call is TRBV6-1, the J call TRBJ2-1; D possibly matches TRBD1 or TRBD2 (6 bases each). CDR3 length equals 12 residues. The ends were cut back, 5 bases at V and 9 bases at J, with 11 bases in the middle. Looked up from germline, CDR1 is MNHNS and CDR2 is SASEGT.

The V and J genes are TRBV6-2 or TRBV6-3 and TRBJ1-1; maybe TRBD1 (6 bases). The germline V gene has CDR1 MNHEY and CDR2 SVGEGT. Trimming shortened V by 7 bases and J by 4 bases, and 13 bases separated the two germline ends. The CDR3 sequence is 13 residues long. The CDR3 DNA follows: TGTGCCAGCACCGTTGGGGGGGCCACTGAAGCTTTCTTT. Translating gives CASTVGGATEAFF.

The chain joins TRBV27 to TRBJ1-2; 11 positions match TRBD1. From germline, CDR1 is MNHEY and CDR2 SMNVEV (reference sequence). The CDR3 covers 15 residues. Trimming at V came to 5 bases and at J to 4 bases, leaving 6 bases not matched to a gene. CDR3 sequence: CASSKGQGVGYGYTF. CDR3 coding DNA: TGTGCCAGCAGTAAGGGACAGGGGGTAGGCTATGGCTACACCTTC.

This clonotype appeared a few times. The DNA for the CDR3 is TGTGCCAGCAGCCCCTACCATACGGAGACCCAGTACTTC. Translating it yields CASSPYHTETQYF. The chain is built from TRBV5-5 and TRBJ2-5; D is ambiguous. The CDR3 contains 13 residues. Trimming stripped 4 bases from V and 5 bases from J, with 12 bases between. Germline CDR1 reads SGHKS; CDR2 reads YYEKEE (reference sequence).

This clonotype came up many times. The V and J genes are TRBV4-2 and TRBJ2-6; D not resolved. The V end lost 1 base, the J end lost 0 bases, and 7 bases lay between the germline ends. The CDR3 spans 16 residues. Germline CDR1 is LGHNA and CDR2 is YNFKEQ. CDR3 sequence reads: CASSQVWGSGANVLTF. CDR3 DNA: TGTGCCAGCAGCCAAGTATGGGGCTCTGGGGCCAACGTCCTGACTTTC.

Many counts were recorded for this clonotype. CDR3 DNA: TGTGCCAGCAGCTCCGGGACACCAGATCAAAAACTGTTTTTT. Translated, it gives CASSSGTPDQKLFF. This sequence joins TRBV7-9 and TRBJ1-4; a possible D gene is TRBD1 (6 bases). The CDR3 contains 14 residues. V lost 4 bases, J lost 9 bases, and 15 bases lay in between. Germline V gene data show CDR1 as SEHNR and CDR2 as FQNEAQ (reference sequence).

Only a few counts were recorded for this clonotype. The V gene is TRBV29-1, the J gene TRBJ1-3; TRBD1 matches 8 bases. Germline CDR1 reads SQVTM; CDR2 reads ANQGSEA. CDR3 length: 12 amino acids. The junction had 2 bases not matched to a gene; V was cut back by 6 bases and J by 4 bases. CDR3 in amino acids: CSVGDRGNTIYF. The CDR3 region has the DNA TGCAGCGTGGGGGACAGGGGAAACACCATATATTTT.

The V and J genes are TRBV28 and TRBJ2-6; 8 bases map to TRBD1. The V gene's germline CDR1 is MDHEN and CDR2 SYDVKM. CDR3 size: 19 residues. V was clipped by 6 bases and J by 0 bases; unmatched bases: 13. CDR3 DNA: TGTGCCAGCAGCACTTTTTTGGACAGGGTCCTCTCTGGGGCCAACGTCCTGACTTTC. Translating it yields CASSTFLDRVLSGANVLTF.

This clonotype was found a few times. The rearrangement links TRBV4-2 to TRBJ1-5, with D tentatively TRBD1 (6 bases). The V and J ends lost 0 bases and 0 bases respectively, with 15 bases between them. The CDR3 has 18 residues. Germline loops: CDR1 LGHNA, CDR2 YNFKEQ. CDR3 residues: CASSQETGSRNSNQPQHF. The CDR3 nucleotides read TGTGCCAGCAGCCAAGAAACAGGGTCAAGGAATAGCAATCAGCCCCAGCATTTT.

There are a few counts of this clonotype. V is TRBV7-9 and J is TRBJ1-2; no definite D call. The CDR3 has 13 amino acids. V lost 5 bases and J 6 bases, leaving 13 bases between the germline ends. The V gene's germline CDR1 is SEHNR and CDR2 FQNEAQ (reference sequence). For the CDR3, the DNA is TGTGCCAGCAGCGCAAGGTGGGAGGATGGCTACACCTTC. Protein: CASSARWEDGYTF.

This clonotype was seen many times. The chain couples TRBV5-1 to TRBJ1-2; D remains unclear. Trimming removed 0 bases from V and 0 bases from J, with 9 bases in between. This CDR3 contains 15 residues. Looked up from germline, CDR1 is SGHRS and CDR2 is YFSETQ. The DNA of the CDR3 is TGCGCCAGCAGCTTGGACCCGTTAGCTAACTATGGCTACACCTTC. Translated, it gives CASSLDPLANYGYTF. The full variable domain, in which reference TRBV5-1 and TRBJ1-2 provide the parts outside the CDR3, is KAGVTQTPRYLIKTRGQQVTLSCSPISGHRSVSWYQQTPGQGLQFLFEYFSETQRNKGNFPGRFSGRQFSNSRSEMNVSTLELGDSALYLCASSLDPLANYGYTFGSGTRLTVV.

This clonotype was counted at least ten times. The chain combines TRBV6-2 or TRBV6-3 with TRBJ1-1; D is perhaps TRBD1 (5 bases). Trimming removed 0 bases from V and 2 bases from J, with 10 bases in between. The CDR3 contains 15 residues. Germline V gene sequence: CDR1 MNHEY, CDR2 SVGEGT. The CDR3 protein is CASSYSTDRNTEAFF. Written as DNA, the CDR3 is TGTGCCAGCAGTTACTCCACCGACAGAAACACTGAAGCTTTCTTT.

With regard to this clonotype: A clone one base away is much larger, so this may be a read error. This chain's CDR3 is CASSLGRRTYNEQFF. The CDR3 bases are TGTGCCAGCAGCTTAGGACGGAGGACGTACAATGAGCAGTTCTTC. This rearrangement joins TRBV9 to TRBJ2-1, with D perhaps TRBD2 (5 bases). V lost 4 bases to trimming and J lost 4 bases, with 15 bases between them. The CDR3 runs 15 residues. The germline gives CDR1 SGDLS, CDR2 YYNGEE.

This clonotype was counted ten times or more. The gene calls are TRBV6-2 or TRBV6-3 and TRBJ2-1, with TRBD2 identical over 10 bases. The CDR3 consists of 17 residues. Germline lookup yields CDR1 MNHEY and CDR2 SVGEGT. The junction had 8 bases not matched to a gene; V was cut back by 6 bases and J by 0 bases. The CDR3 region has the DNA TGTGCCAGCAGCCAACTAGCGGGGCCAAGCTCCTACAATGAGCAGTTCTTC. Amino acids: CASSQLAGPSSYNEQFF.